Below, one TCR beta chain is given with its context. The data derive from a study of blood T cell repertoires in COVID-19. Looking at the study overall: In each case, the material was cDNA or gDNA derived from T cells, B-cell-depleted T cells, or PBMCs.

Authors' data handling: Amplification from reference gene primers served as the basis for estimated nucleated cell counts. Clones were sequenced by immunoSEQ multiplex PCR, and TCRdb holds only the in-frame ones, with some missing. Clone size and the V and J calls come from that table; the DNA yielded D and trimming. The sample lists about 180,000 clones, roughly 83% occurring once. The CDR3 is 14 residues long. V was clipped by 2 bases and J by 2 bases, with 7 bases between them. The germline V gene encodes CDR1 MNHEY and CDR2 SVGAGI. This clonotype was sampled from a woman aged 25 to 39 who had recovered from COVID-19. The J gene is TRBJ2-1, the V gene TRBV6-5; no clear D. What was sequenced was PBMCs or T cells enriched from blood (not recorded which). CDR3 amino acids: CASSYGDAYNEQFF. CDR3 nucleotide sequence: TGTGCCAGCAGTTACGGAGATGCCTACAATGAGCAGTTCTTC.